The 2 T cell receptor beta chains below all came from one sample that was sequenced in a study of CD8+ T cells in alopecia areata. Extracted RNA was reverse transcribed, and the resulting cDNA served as sequencing template. Generated by immunoSEQ multiplex PCR, the TCRdb table keeps only in-frame clones and is missing some. Seen here are hundreds of thousands of clones, 67% observed once, and the top ten hold under 1.5%. Sequencing was performed on CD4+ T cells sorted from blood, taken at week 0. Receptor source: a human donor with alopecia areata.

A few counts support this clone. CDR3 amino acids: CSVGQGFNYGYTF. The CDR3 DNA reads as TGCAGCGTTGGACAGGGGTTTAACTATGGCTACACCTTC. V and J are TRBV29-1 and TRBJ1-2; 8 nucleotides agree with TRBD1. The germline V gene encodes CDR1 SQVTM and CDR2 ANQGSEA. The CDR3 runs 13 residues. J gave up 1 base and V 4 bases, and 2 bases lay outside the gene matches. The whole variable domain, filled in from reference TRBV29-1 and TRBJ1-2, reads SAVISQKPSRDICQRGTSLTIQCQVDSQVTMMFWYRQQPGQSLTLIATANQGSEATYESGFVIDKFPISRPNLTFSTLTVSNMSPEDSSIYLCSVGQGFNYGYTFGSGTRLTVV.

This chain uses TRBV29-1 with TRBJ1-1; D perhaps matches TRBD1 (5 bases). Trimming pared 2 bases from V and 0 bases from J, leaving 10 bases between. From germline, CDR1 is SQVTM and CDR2 ANQGSEA. The CDR3 contains 14 residues. CDR3 bases: TGCAGCGTTGAACGAGGAGGGGTGAACACTGAAGCTTTCTTT. It translates to CSVERGGVNTEAFF.